This T cell receptor beta chain was sequenced in a study of T cell responses to AZD1222 COVID-19 vaccine. The study, taken as a whole, reports: Mapped onto spike, vaccine-associated CD4 TCRs spanned it and were dominant at 160-218 and 743-854.

A word on this clone: What it recognizes is unknown.

The CDR3 has 16 residues. Looked up from germline, CDR1 is LNHDA and CDR2 is SQIVND (reference sequence). V lost 6 bases and J lost 4, with 20 bases in between. Only in-frame clones appear in the TCRdb table, and some are missing; sequencing was by immunoSEQ multiplex PCR. The data show some 110,000 clones, approximately 86% seen once. V gene TRBV19 combines with J gene TRBJ2-3; D perhaps matches TRBD2 (5 bases). The sequences come from peripheral blood, collected 28 days after the second AZD1222 dose. This clonotype was obtained from an adult who received the AZD1222 COVID-19 vaccine. The CDR3 sequence is CASSSQPTRVADTQYF. CDR3 bases: TGTGCCAGTAGCTCCCAACCTACTAGGGTGGCAGATACGCAGTATTTT.